These 31 T cell receptor beta chains were all obtained from the same sample, sequenced in a study of response to subunit inactivated influenza vaccine. TCRdb independently ran MiXCR on the RT-PCR reads; one entry per CDR3 protein. This repertoire shows a few hundred thousand distinct CDR3 sequences, 22% found once; its top ten account for about 9.3%. The sequencing used PBMCs from blood, collected about 20 months after vaccination. These receptors came from a man aged 50-75 years who received an inactivated influenza vaccine.

The chain joins TRBV29-1 to TRBJ2-1, with 10 bases matching TRBD1. The germline gives CDR1 SQVTM, CDR2 ANQGSEA. This CDR3 spans 14 amino acids. V lost 6 bases, J lost 6 bases, and 8 bases stayed unmatched. CDR3 region: CSVGQTGGLNEQFF. The CDR3 nucleotides are TGCAGCGTGGGTCAGACAGGGGGCCTCAATGAGCAGTTCTTC.

In its sample, this clonotype was seen once. It may be a read error: a sequence one base away is much more abundant. V usage is TRBV12-3 or TRBV12-4 and J usage is TRBJ2-3; D unresolved. V shed 8 bases and J shed 2 bases, with 17 bases lying between them. The CDR3 covers 15 residues. The CDR3 region has the DNA TGTGCCAGCGCCGAGCAGCCCGACTTCACAGATACGCAGTATTTT. Translating gives CASAEQPDFTDTQYF.

Only one count was recorded for this clonotype. CDR3 nucleotides: TGTGCCAGCAGCCCCCGGATGACGAATGAGCAGTTCTTC. As protein: CASSPRMTNEQFF. The gene calls are TRBV7-6 and TRBJ2-1; D unclear. This CDR3 contains 13 residues. Between the trimmed V and J ends, which lost 5 bases and 7 bases, there was a span of 12 bases. Looked up from germline, CDR1 is SGHVS and CDR2 is FNYEAQ.

This clonotype came up a few times. The chain carries TRBV9 and TRBJ1-2; tentative D call: TRBD1 (6 bases). Germline CDR1 is SGDLS and CDR2 is YYNGEE. Trimming cost V 1 base and J 7 bases, with 29 bases left between them. The CDR3 runs 19 residues. This CDR3 reads CASSVSQTLGGPTTSGYTF. CDR3 sequence (DNA): TGTGCCAGCAGCGTATCACAGACTCTCGGGGGGCCTACGACCTCTGGCTACACCTTC. Full variable domain (missing parts from reference TRBV9 and TRBJ1-2): DSGVTQTPKHLITATGQRVTLRCSPRSGDLSVYWYQQSLDQGLQFLIQYYNGEERAKGNILERFSAQQFPDLHSELNLSSLELGDSALYFCASSVSQTLGGPTTSGYTFGSGTRLTVV.

This clonotype has ten or more counts. V usage is TRBV12-3 or TRBV12-4 and J usage is TRBJ1-3; D not resolved. The CDR3 covers 14 residues. V lost 8 bases and J 4 bases, leaving 15 bases between the germline ends. CDR3 loop: CASDRGLSGNTIYF. CDR3 sequence (DNA): TGTGCCAGCGATCGGGGTTTGTCCGGAAACACCATATATTTT.

The chain employs TRBV20-1 and TRBJ2-5; the match to TRBD1 covers 9 bases. The CDR3 length is 15 residues. Trimming at V came to 5 bases and at J to 5 bases, leaving 12 bases not matched to a gene. Germline V gene data show CDR1 as DFQATT and CDR2 as SNEGSKA (reference sequence). CDR3: CSAPILDRGRETQYF. CDR3 bases: TGCAGTGCTCCTATTCTGGACAGGGGCCGGGAGACCCAGTACTTC.

This clonotype was recorded at least ten times. The V and J genes are TRBV4-2 and TRBJ2-1; D ambiguous. CDR1 is LGHNA, CDR2 YNFKEQ, per germline. V gave up 4 bases and J gave up 2 bases, with 9 bases separating them. The CDR3 has 14 amino acids. This chain's CDR3 is CASSLPGPYNEQFF. For the CDR3, the DNA is TGTGCCAGCAGCCTTCCGGGCCCCTACAATGAGCAGTTCTTC.

Many counts were recorded for this clonotype. This chain joins TRBV5-1 and TRBJ1-2; a possible D gene is TRBD1 (5 bases). The CDR3 spans 13 residues. Germline loops: CDR1 SGHRS, CDR2 YFSETQ. V dropped 4 bases and J dropped 7 bases, with 14 bases sitting between them. This chain's CDR3 is CASSIDSSSGYTF. In DNA, the CDR3 is TGCGCCAGCAGCATAGACAGCTCCTCTGGCTACACCTTC.

This clonotype was observed a few times. The J gene is TRBJ1-1, the V gene TRBV5-1; D perhaps matches TRBD1 (5 bases). The CDR3 contains 15 residues. Trimming removed 0 bases at V and 3 bases at J, with 12 bases between. Looked up from germline, CDR1 is SGHRS and CDR2 is YFSETQ. Here the CDR3 DNA reads TGCGCCAGCAGCTTGGGGGGGGGAAGGTACACTGAAGCTTTCTTT. It yields the protein CASSLGGGRYTEAFF.

The gene calls are TRBV7-9 and TRBJ2-5; D unresolved. Germline-derived CDR1 and CDR2 are SEHNR and FQNEAQ (reference sequence). The CDR3 runs 14 residues. The V and J ends lost 1 base and 2 bases respectively, with 8 bases between them. The CDR3 sequence: CASSLGPNQETQYF. The CDR3 DNA is TGTGCCAGCAGCTTAGGTCCGAATCAAGAGACCCAGTACTTC.

The chain is built from TRBV5-1 and TRBJ2-1, with 7 bases identical to TRBD2. The CDR3 runs 16 residues. Losses at the gene ends were 3 bases for V and 3 bases for J; bases not matched to a gene: 9. From germline, CDR1 is SGHRS and CDR2 YFSETQ. The CDR3 region is CASSSLAGVYYNEQFF. The DNA for the CDR3 is TGCGCCAGCAGCTCGCTCGCGGGGGTATACTACAATGAGCAGTTCTTC.

This chain joins TRBV5-1 and TRBJ2-5, with 9 nucleotides matching TRBD1. The germline gives CDR1 SGHRS, CDR2 YFSETQ. V shed 5 bases, J shed 5 bases, and the junction held 7 bases outside the gene matches. The CDR3 has 14 amino acids. The CDR3 region has the DNA TGCGCCAGCAGGACCGGGACAGGGATGGAGACCCAGTACTTC. It yields the protein CASRTGTGMETQYF.

This clonotype was counted at least ten times. The chain employs TRBV7-2 and TRBJ1-5; D unresolved. CDR1 and CDR2 from the germline V gene are SGHTA and FQGNSA. V was clipped by 1 base and J by 4 bases, with 5 bases between them. The CDR3 is made up of 13 amino acids. CDR3 nucleotides: TGTGCCAGCAGCTTAGGCAAGAATCAGCCCCAGCATTTT. Translating it yields CASSLGKNQPQHF.

CDR3 nucleotide sequence: TGCGCCAGCAGCCCCGACTTTGCCCAAGAGACCCAGTACTTC. Its translation is CASSPDFAQETQYF. V and J are TRBV4-3 and TRBJ2-5; D gene uncertain. V dropped 4 bases and J dropped 1 base, with 10 bases sitting between them. Germline lookup yields CDR1 LGHNA and CDR2 YSLEER. The CDR3 loop spans 14 amino acids.

This clonotype turned up a few times. The chain employs TRBV20-1 and TRBJ1-5; D is uncertain. CDR1 is DFQATT and CDR2 is SNEGSKA in the germline V gene (reference sequence). Trimming took 3 bases from V and 0 from J, leaving 9 bases between them. This CDR3 has 14 residues. The CDR3 DNA reads TGCAGTGCTAGGAGACCGTATAGCAATCAGCCCCAGCATTTT. Amino acid sequence: CSARRPYSNQPQHF.

The V call is TRBV5-4, the J call TRBJ1-4; TRBD1 matches 7 bases. The CDR3 sequence is 15 residues long. V lost 4 bases, J lost 4 bases, and 7 bases stayed unmatched. Germline CDR1 reads SGHNT; CDR2 reads YYREEE (reference sequence). The CDR3 DNA follows: TGTGCCAGCAGCCCGCAGGGGGAACATAATGAAAAACTGTTTTTT. It translates to CASSPQGEHNEKLFF.

The gene calls are TRBV11-2 and TRBJ2-7; D gene ambiguous. Germline CDR1 reads SGHAT; CDR2 reads FQNNGV. CDR3 length: 11 residues. Between the trimmed V and J ends, which lost 5 bases and 10 bases, there was a span of 12 bases. The chain's CDR3 is CASSPARLQYF. CDR3 coding DNA: TGTGCCAGCAGCCCTGCCCGGCTACAGTACTTC. The full variable domain, with the rest looked up from reference TRBV11-2 and TRBJ2-7, is EAGVAQSPRYKIIEKRQSVAFWCNPISGHATLYWYQQILGQGPKLLIQFQNNGVVDDSQLPKDRFSAERLKGVDSTLKIQPAKLEDSAVYLCASSPARLQYFGPGTRLTVT.

The V gene is TRBV30, the J gene TRBJ1-5, with unresolved D. The CDR3 covers 15 residues. In germline, CDR1 is GTSNPN, CDR2 SVGIG (reference sequence). The V gene lost 2 bases and the J gene lost 4 bases, with 15 bases spanning the gap. The CDR3: CAWSPTGRGNQPQHF. In DNA form, the CDR3 reads TGTGCCTGGAGTCCTACCGGGCGCGGGAATCAGCCCCAGCATTTT.

This clonotype appeared many times. The V and J genes are TRBV6-1 and TRBJ1-5, with D unresolved. Trimming took off 10 bases at V and 0 bases at J, with 10 bases between the two ends. CDR3 length equals 13 residues. From germline, CDR1 is MNHNS and CDR2 SASEGT. The CDR3 protein is CAIREVSNQPQHF. CDR3 nucleotide sequence: TGTGCCATCCGAGAGGTTAGCAATCAGCCCCAGCATTTT.

This clonotype was found a few times. This chain joins TRBV10-3 and TRBJ1-5, with no clear D. Germline V gives CDR1 ENHRY, CDR2 SYGVKD. This CDR3 comprises 13 residues. V was trimmed by 3 bases and J by 5 bases, leaving 8 bases between them. CDR3 bases: TGTGCCATCAGTGACTTATCCGATCAGCCCCAGCATTTT. Amino acids: CAISDLSDQPQHF.

The CDR3 loop reads CASSQEGTYVSTDTQYF. CDR3 DNA sequence: TGTGCCAGCAGCCAAGAAGGGACGTATGTGAGCACAGATACGCAGTATTTT. The gene calls are TRBV3-1 and TRBJ2-3; D possibly uses TRBD1 or TRBD2 (5 bases each). The germline V gene has CDR1 LGHDT and CDR2 YNNKEL (reference sequence). The CDR3 is 17 residues long. V was pared by 0 bases and J by 0 bases, with 13 bases between.

This clonotype occurred a few times. The chain is built from TRBV14 and TRBJ2-3, with 7 bases fitting TRBD2. CDR3 size: 14 residues. Unmatched junction bases numbered 4, after V lost 5 bases and J lost 2 bases. The germline V gene has CDR1 SGHDN and CDR2 FVKESK. The CDR3 DNA follows: TGTGCCAGCAGCGATACTAGCGACACAGATACGCAGTATTTT. Amino acids: CASSDTSDTDTQYF.

This clonotype came up a few times. This sequence joins TRBV10-3 and TRBJ2-7, with 11 nucleotides matching TRBD2. The V gene's germline CDR1 is ENHRY and CDR2 SYGVKD. The trim removed 6 bases at V and 2 bases at J, leaving 6 bases unmatched. This CDR3 contains 15 residues. The CDR3 coding sequence is TGTGCCATCAGGAGGAAACTAGCGGGAGCCTACGAGCAGTACTTC. Its translation: CAIRRKLAGAYEQYF.

As regards this clonotype: One end of the junction fails to match germline, which may point to a read error. The V gene is TRBV4-1, the J gene TRBJ2-7; D gene ambiguous. The CDR3 is made up of 14 amino acids. From germline, CDR1 is MGHRA and CDR2 YSYEKL. The CDR3 DNA reads as TGCGCCAGCAACCAAGGATTAGCAGAAGGCGAGCAGTACTTC. Translated: CASNQGLAEGEQYF.

The gene calls are TRBV4-2 and TRBJ1-6; TRBD1 is a possible D gene (5 bases). V lost 3 bases and J 4 bases, leaving 16 bases between the germline ends. CDR1 is LGHNA and CDR2 is YNFKEQ in the germline V gene. The CDR3 is 17 amino acids. Here the CDR3 DNA reads TGTGCCAGCAGCCAGGAGGGCATGGGGGGTTATAATTCACCCCTCCACTTT. This gives the protein CASSQEGMGGYNSPLHF.

The chain recombines TRBV29-1 with TRBJ2-2, with 8 bases that match TRBD1. The CDR3 has 13 residues. J gave up 6 bases and V 3 bases, and 3 bases lay outside the gene matches. Germline V gives CDR1 SQVTM, CDR2 ANQGSEA. In nucleotides, the CDR3 is TGCAGCGTTGATACAGGGGGGCCCGGGGAGCTGTTTTTT. This translates into CSVDTGGPGELFF.

This clonotype was picked up a small number of times. CDR3 sequence reads: CASSFAGSYNEQFF. For the CDR3, the DNA is TGTGCCAGCAGCTTCGCTGGATCCTACAATGAGCAGTTCTTC. The rearrangement links TRBV12-3 or TRBV12-4 to TRBJ2-1; D is unresolved. This CDR3 region has 14 residues. Trimming shortened V by 6 bases and J by 1 base, and 10 bases separated the two germline ends.

This clonotype was detected many times. The rearrangement joins TRBV28 to TRBJ1-5, with D perhaps TRBD1 (5 bases). Per germline, CDR1 MDHEN and CDR2 SYDVKM. The V gene lost 11 bases and the J gene lost 0 bases, with 14 bases spanning the gap. The CDR3 totals 14 residues. DNA of the CDR3: TGTGCCGTTGGGGGGTCGAATAGCAATCAGCCCCAGCATTTT. This gives the protein CAVGGSNSNQPQHF.

This clonotype was counted a few times. This chain uses TRBV29-1 with TRBJ1-2; 8 bases fit TRBD1. Germline CDR1 is SQVTM and CDR2 is ANQGSEA. The junction had 8 bases not matched to a gene; V was cut back by 4 bases and J by 7 bases. The CDR3 totals 13 residues. The CDR3 protein is CSVGGQENSGYTF. Here the CDR3 DNA reads TGCAGCGTTGGGGGACAGGAAAATTCTGGCTACACCTTC.

The chain couples TRBV2 to TRBJ2-6, with D hard to call. The CDR3 runs 16 residues. Germline loops: CDR1 SNHLY, CDR2 FYNNEI. V dropped 0 bases and J dropped 0 bases, with 6 bases sitting between them. The CDR3 sequence: CASSEAGNSGANVLTF. CDR3 DNA: TGTGCCAGCAGTGAAGCGGGCAACTCTGGGGCCAACGTCCTGACTTTC.

This clonotype was seen just once. Just one base apart from a much larger clone, this may be a read error. The chain couples TRBV5-1 to TRBJ2-1; weak D call: TRBD2 (5 bases). Trimming stripped 0 bases from V and 11 bases from J, with 18 bases between. The CDR3 length is 15 residues. CDR1 is SGHRS, CDR2 YFSETQ, per germline. The DNA of the CDR3 is TGCGCCAGCAGCTTGGAAAATCGAGGGAGCGATAAGCAGTTCTTC. Translated, it gives CASSLENRGSDKQFF.